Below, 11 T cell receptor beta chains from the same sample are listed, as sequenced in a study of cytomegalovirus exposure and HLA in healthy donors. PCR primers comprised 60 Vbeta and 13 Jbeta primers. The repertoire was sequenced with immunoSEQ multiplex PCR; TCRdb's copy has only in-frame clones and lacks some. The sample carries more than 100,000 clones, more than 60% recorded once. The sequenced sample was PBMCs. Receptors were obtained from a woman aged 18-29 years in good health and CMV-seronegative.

CDR3 sequence: CASSLGGGPSGNTIYF. CDR3 bases: TGTGCCAGCAGCTTGGGGGGGGGTCCCTCTGGAAACACCATATATTTT. The rearrangement uses TRBV7-2 and TRBJ1-3; D perhaps matches TRBD1 (5 bases). The CDR3 covers 16 residues. In germline, CDR1 is SGHTA, CDR2 FQGNSA. The ends were cut back, 3 bases at V and 0 bases at J, with 12 bases in the middle.

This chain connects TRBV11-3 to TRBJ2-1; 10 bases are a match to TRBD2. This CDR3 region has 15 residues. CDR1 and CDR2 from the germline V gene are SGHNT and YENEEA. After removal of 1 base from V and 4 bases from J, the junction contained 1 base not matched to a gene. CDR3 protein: CASSLGAGGYNEQFF. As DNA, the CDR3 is TGTGCCAGCAGCTTAGGAGCGGGAGGGTACAATGAGCAGTTCTTC. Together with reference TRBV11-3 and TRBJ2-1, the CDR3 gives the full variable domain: EAGVVQSPRYKIIEKKQPVAFWCNPISGHNTLYWYLQNLGQGPELLIRYENEEAVDDSQLPKDRFSAERLKGVDSTLKIQPAELGDSAVYLCASSLGAGGYNEQFFGPGTRLTVL.

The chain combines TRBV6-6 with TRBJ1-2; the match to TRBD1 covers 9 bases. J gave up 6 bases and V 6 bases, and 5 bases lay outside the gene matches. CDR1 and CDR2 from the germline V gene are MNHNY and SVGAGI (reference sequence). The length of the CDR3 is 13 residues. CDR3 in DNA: TGTGCCAGCAGCTCCGGGACAGGGAATGGCTACACCTTC. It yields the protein CASSSGTGNGYTF.

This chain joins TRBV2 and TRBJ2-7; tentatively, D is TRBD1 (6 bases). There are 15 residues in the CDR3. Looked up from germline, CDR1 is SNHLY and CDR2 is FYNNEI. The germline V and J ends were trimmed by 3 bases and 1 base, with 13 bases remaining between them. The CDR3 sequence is CASSDPWDNSYEQYF. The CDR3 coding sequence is TGTGCCAGCAGTGACCCCTGGGACAATTCCTACGAGCAGTACTTC.

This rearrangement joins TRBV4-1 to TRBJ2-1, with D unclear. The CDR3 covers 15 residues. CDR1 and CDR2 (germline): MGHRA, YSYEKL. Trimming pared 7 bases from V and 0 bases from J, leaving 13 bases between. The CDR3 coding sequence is TGCGCCAGCACGAGAAGCCCGAGCTCCTACAATGAGCAGTTCTTC. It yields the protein CASTRSPSSYNEQFF.

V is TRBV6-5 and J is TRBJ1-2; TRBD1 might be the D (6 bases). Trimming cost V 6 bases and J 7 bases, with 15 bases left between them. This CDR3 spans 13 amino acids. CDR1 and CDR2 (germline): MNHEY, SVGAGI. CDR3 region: CASSQGRVAGYTF. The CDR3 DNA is TGTGCCAGCAGCCAGGGGAGGGTAGCTGGCTACACCTTC.

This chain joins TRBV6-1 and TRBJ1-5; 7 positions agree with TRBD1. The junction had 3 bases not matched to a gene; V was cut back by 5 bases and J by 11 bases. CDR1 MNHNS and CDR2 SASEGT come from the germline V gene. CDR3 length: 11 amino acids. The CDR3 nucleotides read TGTGCCAGCAGTCAGGACAGGACCCAGCATTTT. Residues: CASSQDRTQHF.

The DNA for the CDR3 is TGTGCCAGCAGTTTTGCGGTTCCTCCTAGCACAGATACGCAGTATTTT. It encodes CASSFAVPPSTDTQYF. The V and J genes are TRBV27 and TRBJ2-3; D remains unclear. The V end was cut by 3 bases, the J end by 0 bases, with 13 bases between. The CDR3 extends over 16 amino acids. Germline lookup yields CDR1 MNHEY and CDR2 SMNVEV (reference sequence).

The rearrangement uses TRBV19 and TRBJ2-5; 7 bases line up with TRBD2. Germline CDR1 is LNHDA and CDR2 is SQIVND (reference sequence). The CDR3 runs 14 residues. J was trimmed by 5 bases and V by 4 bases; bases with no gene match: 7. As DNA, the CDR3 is TGTGCCAGTAGTAAGACTAGCTCTTGGGAGACCCAGTACTTC. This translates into CASSKTSSWETQYF.

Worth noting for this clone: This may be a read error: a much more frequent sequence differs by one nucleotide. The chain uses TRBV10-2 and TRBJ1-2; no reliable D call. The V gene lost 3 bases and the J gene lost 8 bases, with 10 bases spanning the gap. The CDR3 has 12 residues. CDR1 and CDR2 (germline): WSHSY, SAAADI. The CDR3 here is CASSDRVGGYTF. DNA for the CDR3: TGCGCCAGCAGTGACCGGGTCGGGGGCTACACCTTC.

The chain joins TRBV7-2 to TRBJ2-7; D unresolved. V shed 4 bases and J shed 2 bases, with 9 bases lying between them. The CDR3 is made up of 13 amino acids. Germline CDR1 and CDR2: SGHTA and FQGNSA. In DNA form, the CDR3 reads TGTGCCAGCAGCTCAGGCAAAACCTACGAGCAGTACTTC. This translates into CASSSGKTYEQYF.